This T cell receptor (beta chain) was obtained from a study of human T cells and chemical hapten exposure. Study in general: The sensitizing agent was 2% DPC, placed on about 2 cm by about 2 cm of upper inner arm skin. Study results and limitations: Those TCRs sitting above 1 in 1000 frequency stayed the same with DPC sensitization.

CDR3 length: 16 residues. Germline V CDR1 and CDR2: LNHDA, SQIVND (reference sequence). V was clipped by 2 bases and J by 1 base; unmatched bases: 5. Only a few counts were recorded for this clonotype. Its antigen is unknown. The library tagged each cDNA molecule with unique molecular identifiers. Via MiXCR, TCRdb re-called the RACE reads, giving one row per CDR3 protein. Counted here are about 110,000 distinct CDR3 sequences, 10% to 15% occurring once; the ten biggest clones make up about 1.6%. Time point reported: pre-sensitization, week 0. Specified treatment: therapeutic diphenylcyclopropenone sensitization with weekly scalp DPC. Unseparated into fractions, whole blood served as the source from which total RNA was extracted.

This TCR came from a woman aged 50 to 65 with alopecia areata. Some clones in this sample may be carry-over from other donors' samples. This chain links TRBV19 with TRBJ2-1, with 7 bases that match TRBD2. This specimen was whole blood, taken in connection with sensitization to the hapten diphenylcyclopropenone (DPC). The CDR3 protein is CASSISPRGSYNEQFF. The CDR3 DNA is TGTGCCAGTAGTATATCTCCGCGGGGGTCCTACAATGAGCAGTTCTTC.